This T cell receptor (beta chain) is from a study of yellow fever vaccine responses in identical twins. The CDR3 covers 10 residues. Germline V gene sequence: CDR1 GTSNPN, CDR2 SVGIG (reference sequence). TCRdb re-called the RT-PCR reads through MiXCR, storing one row per CDR3 protein. Of several hundred distinct CDR3 sequences listed, almost 80% are singletons. The specimen was T cells from blood (PBMCs), unsorted or a sorted subset (not recorded which), collected before or after yellow fever vaccination (not recorded which). This TCR was sampled from a female donor who received the yellow fever vaccine. The genes are TRBV30 and TRBJ1-2; TRBD1 is a possible D gene (5 bases). The CDR3 protein is CAAPGDGYTF. The CDR3 coding sequence is TGTGCGGCCCCGGGGGACGGCTACACCTTC.